This is a list of T cell receptor beta chains from one sample in a study of T cell responses to AZD1222 COVID-19 vaccine. Data came from immunoSEQ multiplex PCR; TCRdb stores just in-frame clones and leaves some out. Among 99,000 or so clones listed, 93% were seen once. The specimen comprised peripheral blood, sampled on day 0 of AZD1222 vaccination. Receptors were obtained from an adult in good health. Each CDR3 is given with its conserved first and last residue. The D gene is left open where the match is weak. Where a row states a size, it is once, few, many or the class of an expanded clone; other rows omit it.

J gene: TRBJ2-3
clone size: .
CDR3 length: 13
D gene: .
V gene: TRBV28
CDR3 DNA: TGTGCCAGCACAACACCCTTAGTAGATACGCAGTATTTT
CDR3 protein: CASTTPLVDTQYF

J gene: TRBJ1-1
clone size: .
CDR3 length: 13
D gene: TRBD1
V gene: TRBV5-1
CDR3 DNA: TGCGCCAGCAGCCTGGAGGGGACAGCTGAAGCTTTCTTT
CDR3 protein: CASSLEGTAEAFF

J gene: TRBJ2-5
clone size: .
CDR3 length: 16
D gene: TRBD2
V gene: TRBV7-3
CDR3 DNA: TGTGCCAGCAGCCCCGGACTAGCGGGAGGGGGGGAGACCCAGTACTTC
CDR3 protein: CASSPGLAGGGETQYF

J gene: TRBJ1-1
clone size: .
CDR3 length: 13
D gene: .
V gene: TRBV28
CDR3 DNA: TGTGCCAGCAGTTTCGCGTCCCAGGGTGAAGCTTTCTTT
CDR3 protein: CASSFASQGEAFF

J gene: TRBJ2-1
clone size: few
CDR3 length: 13
D gene: .
V gene: TRBV2
CDR3 DNA: TGTGCCAGCAGTGTCGGGAATTACAATGAGCAGTTCTTC
CDR3 protein: CASSVGNYNEQFF

J gene: TRBJ2-1
clone size: .
CDR3 length: 18
D gene: TRBD2
V gene: TRBV7-9
CDR3 DNA: TGTGCCAGCAGCCCTGGGCCCCCTACTAGCGGGGTCTACAATGAGCAGTTCTTC
CDR3 protein: CASSPGPPTSGVYNEQFF

J gene: TRBJ1-6
clone size: .
CDR3 length: 14
D gene: TRBD1
V gene: TRBV2
CDR3 DNA: TGTGCCAGCAACCCGGGACAGGTATATTCACCCCTCCACTTT
CDR3 protein: CASNPGQVYSPLHF

J gene: TRBJ1-2
clone size: .
CDR3 length: 12
D gene: .
V gene: TRBV7-2
CDR3 DNA: TGTGCCAGCTGGGCCGGACTCTATGGCTACACCTTC
CDR3 protein: CASWAGLYGYTF

J gene: TRBJ2-4
clone size: .
CDR3 length: 15
D gene: TRBD2
V gene: TRBV6-6
CDR3 DNA: TGTGCCAGCAGAGAACTAGCGGGAGGGCGATCCATTCAGTACTTC
CDR3 protein: CASRELAGGRSIQYF

J gene: TRBJ2-1
clone size: once
CDR3 length: 14
D gene: TRBD2
V gene: TRBV9
CDR3 DNA: TGTGCCAGCAGCCTCGGACTAGCCCAGTATGAGCAGTTCTTC
CDR3 protein: CASSLGLAQYEQFF

J gene: TRBJ1-5
clone size: .
CDR3 length: 14
D gene: .
V gene: TRBV7-8
CDR3 DNA: TGTGCCAGCAGCTTAGCAGGGCGCGATCAGCCCCAGCATTTT
CDR3 protein: CASSLAGRDQPQHF

J gene: TRBJ1-2
clone size: .
CDR3 length: 17
D gene: TRBD1
V gene: TRBV7-6
CDR3 DNA: TGTGCCAGCAGCACCCGACAGGGCATCACCTTAAACTATGGCTACACCTTC
CDR3 protein: CASSTRQGITLNYGYTF

J gene: TRBJ1-5
clone size: .
CDR3 length: 14
D gene: .
V gene: TRBV5-6
CDR3 DNA: TGTGCCAGCAGCTCTGGACAGTTAAATCAGCCCCAGCATTTT
CDR3 protein: CASSSGQLNQPQHF

J gene: TRBJ2-7
clone size: .
CDR3 length: 13
D gene: .
V gene: TRBV7-2
CDR3 DNA: TGTGCCAGCAGCTTAGATCGCGTAAACGAGCAGTACTTC
CDR3 protein: CASSLDRVNEQYF

J gene: TRBJ1-4
clone size: once
CDR3 length: 12
D gene: .
V gene: TRBV10-2
CDR3 DNA: TGCGCCAGTCTGCAGGGCGACGAAAAACTGTTTTTT
CDR3 protein: CASLQGDEKLFF

J gene: TRBJ1-2
clone size: .
CDR3 length: 12
D gene: .
V gene: TRBV5-5
CDR3 DNA: TGTGCCAGCAGCTTGGTTGCGAATGGCTACACCTTC
CDR3 protein: CASSLVANGYTF

J gene: TRBJ2-1
clone size: .
CDR3 length: 15
D gene: TRBD2
V gene: TRBV13
CDR3 DNA: TGTGCCAGCAGCTATCGACTAGCGGGGGACAATGAGCAGTTCTTC
CDR3 protein: CASSYRLAGDNEQFF

J gene: TRBJ2-7
clone size: once
CDR3 length: 14
D gene: .
V gene: TRBV5-6
CDR3 DNA: TGTGCCAGCAGCCATAAAGGGGGAACCTACGAGCAGTACTTC
CDR3 protein: CASSHKGGTYEQYF

J gene: TRBJ1-6
clone size: .
CDR3 length: 13
D gene: .
V gene: TRBV30
CDR3 DNA: TGTGCCTGGAGCGGGGGCTGGAATTCACCCCTCCACTTT
CDR3 protein: CAWSGGWNSPLHF

J gene: TRBJ1-2
clone size: .
CDR3 length: 14
D gene: .
V gene: TRBV7-2
CDR3 DNA: TGTGCCAGCAGCCGGACTGGAATCGAGTATGGCTACACCTTC
CDR3 protein: CASSRTGIEYGYTF

J gene: TRBJ2-5
clone size: .
CDR3 length: 14
D gene: .
V gene: TRBV13
CDR3 DNA: TGTGCCAGCAGCTTATTCGAGTTCTCGGAGACCCAGTACTTC
CDR3 protein: CASSLFEFSETQYF

J gene: TRBJ2-7
clone size: .
CDR3 length: 14
D gene: .
V gene: TRBV5-1
CDR3 DNA: TGCGCCAGCAGCTTGGTACAGGTAACGGGGGAGCAGTACTTC
CDR3 protein: CASSLVQVTGEQYF

J gene: TRBJ1-5
clone size: .
CDR3 length: 13
D gene: .
V gene: TRBV5-1
CDR3 DNA: TGCGCCAGCAGCCGCGACGGGAATCAGCCCCAGCATTTT
CDR3 protein: CASSRDGNQPQHF

J gene: TRBJ2-1
clone size: .
CDR3 length: 15
D gene: .
V gene: TRBV18
CDR3 DNA: TGTGCCAGCTCACCCCAGAGGGAATCCTACAATGAGCAGTTCTTC
CDR3 protein: CASSPQRESYNEQFF

J gene: TRBJ2-2
clone size: .
CDR3 length: 14
D gene: TRBD1
V gene: TRBV29-1
CDR3 DNA: TGCAGCGCGCGGGGACAGGGTAATGCCGGGGAGCTGTTTTTT
CDR3 protein: CSARGQGNAGELFF

J gene: TRBJ2-7
clone size: .
CDR3 length: 16
D gene: .
V gene: TRBV27
CDR3 DNA: TGTGCCAGCAGTTTCGCTGCAGGGCTGGGGTTCTTCGAGCAGTACTTC
CDR3 protein: CASSFAAGLGFFEQYF

J gene: TRBJ1-3
clone size: .
CDR3 length: 16
D gene: .
V gene: TRBV7-2
CDR3 DNA: TGTGCCAGCAGCTCGAGCCTTTCCGGCTCTGGAAACACCATATATTTT
CDR3 protein: CASSSSLSGSGNTIYF

J gene: TRBJ1-2
clone size: few
CDR3 length: 13
D gene: TRBD1
V gene: TRBV7-9
CDR3 DNA: TGTGCCAGCAGCTTGACAGGGGGCAATGGCTACACCTTC
CDR3 protein: CASSLTGGNGYTF

J gene: TRBJ1-2
clone size: .
CDR3 length: 14
D gene: .
V gene: TRBV6-1
CDR3 DNA: TGTGCCAGCAGTGAAGGGTGGCCCGGGGATGGCTACACCTTC
CDR3 protein: CASSEGWPGDGYTF

J gene: TRBJ2-1
clone size: few
CDR3 length: 16
D gene: .
V gene: TRBV15
CDR3 DNA: TGTGCCACCAGCAGAGCTACCATGTTGCAGGGAAATGAGCAGTTCTTC
CDR3 protein: CATSRATMLQGNEQFF

J gene: TRBJ2-1
clone size: .
CDR3 length: 15
D gene: .
V gene: TRBV5-4
CDR3 DNA: TGTGCCAGCAGCTATGACTACAGCTCCTACAATGAGCAGTTCTTC
CDR3 protein: CASSYDYSSYNEQFF

J gene: TRBJ1-6
clone size: .
CDR3 length: 15
D gene: .
V gene: TRBV7-9
CDR3 DNA: TGTGCCAGCAGCCTCGGGGGTCCCTATAATTCACCCCTCCACTTT
CDR3 protein: CASSLGGPYNSPLHF

J gene: TRBJ2-1
clone size: .
CDR3 length: 14
D gene: .
V gene: TRBV3-1/TRBV3-2
CDR3 DNA: TGTGCCAGCAGCCACGGGGGCTCCTACAATGAGCAGTTCTTC
CDR3 protein: CASSHGGSYNEQFF

J gene: TRBJ1-1
clone size: .
CDR3 length: 14
D gene: .
V gene: TRBV9
CDR3 DNA: TGTGCCAGCAGCCCTTGGGGGGGAGGCACTGAAGCTTTCTTT
CDR3 protein: CASSPWGGGTEAFF

J gene: TRBJ2-1
clone size: many
CDR3 length: 15
D gene: .
V gene: TRBV14
CDR3 DNA: TGTGCCAGCAGCGGCGGTTCCCGCTCCTACAATGAGCAGTTCTTC
CDR3 protein: CASSGGSRSYNEQFF

J gene: TRBJ1-1
clone size: .
CDR3 length: 13
D gene: .
V gene: TRBV12-3/TRBV12-4
CDR3 DNA: TGTGCCAGCAGTCTCCAGGGGATCACTGAAGCTTTCTTT
CDR3 protein: CASSLQGITEAFF

J gene: TRBJ2-1
clone size: .
CDR3 length: 15
D gene: TRBD2
V gene: TRBV10-1
CDR3 DNA: TGCGCCAGCAGCGAATCCGGGACTACCTACAATGAGCAGTTCTTC
CDR3 protein: CASSESGTTYNEQFF

J gene: TRBJ2-3
clone size: .
CDR3 length: 14
D gene: .
V gene: TRBV27
CDR3 DNA: TGTGCCAGCAGTTTAATTTCTAGCACAGATACGCAGTATTTT
CDR3 protein: CASSLISSTDTQYF

J gene: TRBJ1-2
clone size: .
CDR3 length: 15
D gene: .
V gene: TRBV19
CDR3 DNA: TGTGCCAGTAGTATTGGGCGCGACGCGGGCTATGGCTACACCTTC
CDR3 protein: CASSIGRDAGYGYTF

J gene: TRBJ2-5
clone size: .
CDR3 length: 16
D gene: TRBD2
V gene: TRBV5-1
CDR3 DNA: TGCGCCAGCAGCAAACCAGGACTAGCGGGAACAGAGACCCAGTACTTC
CDR3 protein: CASSKPGLAGTETQYF